The TCR beta chain under discussion was sequenced for a study of shared clonotypes between healthy human individuals. Points from the study as a whole: A generally larger estimated richness was seen in naive subsets than in memory subsets.

This clone was detected only a few times. No antigen is known for it. The sample carries other DNA sequences with the same CDR3. The repertoire was sequenced with immunoSEQ multiplex PCR; TCRdb's copy has only in-frame clones and lacks some. This table holds a few million clones, over 85% found once. The CDR3 is 13 residues long. The junction had 2 bases not matched to a gene; V was cut back by 5 bases and J by 1 base. Germline CDR1 GTSNPN, CDR2 SVGIG (reference sequence). The sample comprised naive CD4+ T cells sorted from blood. Sample subset: CD45RA+ positively selected. The chain carries TRBV30 and TRBJ1-1, with 9 bases that match TRBD1. The source of this sequence is a man between 18 and 29 years old in good health. For the CDR3, the DNA is TGTGCCTGGGGGGGACAGGGGAACACTGAAGCTTTCTTT. Translation gives CAWGGQGNTEAFF.